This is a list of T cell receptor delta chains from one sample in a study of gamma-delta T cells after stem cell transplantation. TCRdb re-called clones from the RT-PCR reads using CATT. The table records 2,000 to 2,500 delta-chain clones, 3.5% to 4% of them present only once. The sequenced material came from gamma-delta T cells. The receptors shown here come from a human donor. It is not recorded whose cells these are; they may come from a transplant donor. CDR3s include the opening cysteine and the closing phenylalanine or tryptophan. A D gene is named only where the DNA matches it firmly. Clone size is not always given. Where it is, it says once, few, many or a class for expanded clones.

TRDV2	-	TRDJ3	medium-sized	CACDPAGGSSWDTRQMFF	TGTGCCTGTGACCCCGCCGGCGGGAGCTCCTGGGACACCCGACAGATGTTTTTC
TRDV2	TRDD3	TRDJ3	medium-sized	CACDTAGGRSSWDTRQMFF	TGTGCCTGTGACACCGCTGGGGGACGGAGCTCCTGGGACACCCGACAGATGTTTTTC
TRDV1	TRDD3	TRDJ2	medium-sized	CALGELRLDWGIRLIALTAQLFF	TGTGCTCTTGGGGAACTCCGCCTCGACTGGGGGATACGCTTGATCGCTTTGACAGCACAACTCTTCTTT
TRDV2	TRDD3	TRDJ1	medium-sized	CACEPLGEMTDKLIF	TGTGCCTGTGAGCCCCTGGGGGAGATGACCGATAAACTCATCTTT
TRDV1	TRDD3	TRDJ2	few	CALGELSFLRPQYWGILALTAQLFF	TGTGCTCTTGGGGAACTATCCTTCCTACGACCTCAGTACTGGGGGATACTAGCTTTGACAGCACAACTCTTCTTT
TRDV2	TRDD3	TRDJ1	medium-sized	CACDRLGDPDSRGLIF	TGTGCCTGTGACCGTTTGGGGGACCCCGATTCCCGTGGACTCATCTTT
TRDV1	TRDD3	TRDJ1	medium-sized	CALSQPYPSGGCYTDKLIF	TGTGCTCTGAGCCAGCCGTACCCCTCTGGGGGATGTTACACCGATAAACTCATCTTT
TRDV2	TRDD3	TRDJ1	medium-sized	CACEFLLGDTTDKLIF	TGTGCCTGTGAATTCCTACTGGGGGATACGACCGATAAACTCATCTTT
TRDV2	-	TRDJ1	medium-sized	CACDTVGTETDKLIF	TGTGCCTGTGACACCGTTGGGACCGAGACCGATAAACTCATCTTT
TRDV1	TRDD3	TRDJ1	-	CALGGTTSYQYWGIRFYADKLTF	TGTGCTCTTGGGGGAACAACTTCCTACCAGTACTGGGGGATACGCTTTTACGCCGATAAACTCACCTTT
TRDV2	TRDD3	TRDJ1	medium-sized	CACDPVGPKTGGPHPYTDKLIF	TGTGCCTGTGACCCCGTGGGGCCGAAAACTGGGGGACCCCACCCGTACACCGATAAACTCATCTTT
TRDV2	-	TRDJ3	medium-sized	CACDTVGSSNSSWDTRQMFF	TGTGCCTGTGACACAGTGGGGTCGTCGAACTCGTCCTGGGACACCCGACAGATGTTTTTC
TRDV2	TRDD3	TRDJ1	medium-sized	CACDNLGDTHKLIF	TGTGCCTGTGACAATCTGGGGGATACCCATAAACTCATCTTT
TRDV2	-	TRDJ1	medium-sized	CACDTVGGRTDKLIF	TGTGCCTGTGACACCGTCGGGGGGAGGACCGATAAACTCATCTTT
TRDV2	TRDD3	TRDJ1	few	CACDALGGYTDKLIF	TGTGCCTGTGACGCTCTGGGGGGGTACACCGATAAACTCATCTTT
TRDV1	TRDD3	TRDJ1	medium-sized	CALGGPSVLLRGGWRELIF	TGTGCTCTTGGGGGGCCGAGTGTCCTCTTACGTGGGGGATGGCGGGAACTCATCTTT
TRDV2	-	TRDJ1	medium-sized	CACDPLTDRDDKLIF	TGTGCCTGTGACCCCTTAACTGACAGAGATGATAAACTCATCTTT
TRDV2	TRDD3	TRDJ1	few	CACDTIEAALGENTDKLIF	TGTGCCTGTGACACCATTGAGGCGGCCCTGGGGGAAAACACCGATAAACTCATCTTT
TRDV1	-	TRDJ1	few	CALGEPAFLRPLDWGRLGGTDKLIF	TGTGCTCTTGGGGAACCGGCCTTCCTACGTCCCCTAGACTGGGGGAGGTTAGGGGGCACCGATAAACTCATCTTT
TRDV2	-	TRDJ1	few	CACDNLLGLPDTDKPIF	TGTGCCTGTGACAACTTACTAGGCCTGCCCGACACCGATAAACCCATCTTT
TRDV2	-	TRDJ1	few	CACDTLGAAYTDKLIF	TGTGCCTGCGACACTTTGGGGGCCGCGTACACCGATAAACTCATCTTT
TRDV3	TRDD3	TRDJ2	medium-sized	CAFGGLGYWGILALTAQLFF	TGTGCCTTTGGGGGTTTAGGTTACTGGGGGATACTAGCTTTGACAGCACAACTCTTCTTT
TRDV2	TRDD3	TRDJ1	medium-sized	CACDSLGDTRTDKLIF	TGTGCCTGTGACTCCCTGGGGGATACGCGCACCGATAAACTCATCTTT
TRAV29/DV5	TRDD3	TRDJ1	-	CAASVASYPLGDGGFFNTGKLIF	TGTGCAGCAAGCGTGGCTTCCTATCCCCTGGGGGATGGTGGTTTCTTTAACACCGGTAAACTCATCTTT
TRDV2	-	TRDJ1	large	CACDALRAPDKLIF	TGTGCCTGTGATGCACTACGTGCCCCCGATAAACTCATCTTT
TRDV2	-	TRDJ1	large	CACDTVGHYTDKLIF	TGTGCCTGTGACACCGTTGGGCATTACACCGATAAACTCATCTTT
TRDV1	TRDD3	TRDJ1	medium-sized	CALGELDLLVWGIFTDKLIF	TGTGCTCTTGGGGAACTAGACCTACTGGTCTGGGGGATTTTCACCGATAAACTCATCTTT
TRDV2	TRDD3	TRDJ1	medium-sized	CACDPLLGDTRDKLIF	TGTGCCTGTGACCCACTACTGGGGGATACCCGCGATAAACTCATCTTT
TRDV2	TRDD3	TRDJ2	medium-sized	CACEPLGDTALTAQLFF	TGTGCCTGTGAACCACTGGGGGATACTGCCTTGACAGCACAACTCTTCTTT
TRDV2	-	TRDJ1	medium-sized	CACESMVVGDTDKLIF	TGTGCCTGTGAAAGTATGGTGGTCGGGGACACCGATAAACTCATCTTT
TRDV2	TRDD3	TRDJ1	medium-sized	CACDLMGDKNTDKLIF	TGTGCCTGTGACCTGATGGGGGATAAAAACACCGATAAACTCATCTTT
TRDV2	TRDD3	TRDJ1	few	CACDDLGILGDPPGSDKLIF	TGTGCCTGTGACGACCTCGGGATACTGGGGGACCCACCGGGGTCCGATAAACTCATCTTT
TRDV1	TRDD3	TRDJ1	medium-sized	CALGETGYWGITQIKLIF	TGTGCTCTTGGGGAAACGGGGTACTGGGGGATAACCCAGATCAAACTCATCTTT
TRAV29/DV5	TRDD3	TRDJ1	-	CAASVVSYPLGDGGLFNTDKLIF	TGTGCAGCAAGCGTGGTTTCCTATCCCCTGGGGGATGGCGGTCTCTTTAACACCGATAAACTCATCTTT
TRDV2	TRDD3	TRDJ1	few	CACDPLVGTGGRYTDKLIF	TGTGCCTGTGACCCCCTGGTCGGGACTGGGGGACGTTACACCGATAAGCTCATCTTT
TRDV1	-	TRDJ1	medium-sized	CALGELDGVHKPIF	TGTGCTCTTGGGGAACTAGATGGGGTGCATAAACCCATCTTT
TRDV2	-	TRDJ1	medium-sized	CACDTVTAGRYTDKLIF	TGTGCCTGCGACACCGTAACTGCTGGGAGGTACACCGATAAACTCATCTTT
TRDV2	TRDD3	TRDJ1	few	CACDFLLGDTVIF	TGTGCCTGTGACTTCCTACTGGGGGATACCGTCATCTTT
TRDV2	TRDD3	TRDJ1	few	CACDALGDKYTDKLIF	TGTGCCTGTGACGCTCTGGGGGATAAGTACACCGATAAACTCATCTTT
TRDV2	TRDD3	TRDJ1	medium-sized	CACDTVAPIGGYSTDKLIF	TGTGCCTGTGACACGGTCGCCCCTATTGGGGGATACAGCACCGATAAACTCATCTTT
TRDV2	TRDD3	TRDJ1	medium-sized	CACDTLTGGQTDKLIF	TGTGCCTGTGACACGCTGACTGGGGGACAGACCGATAAACTCATCTTT
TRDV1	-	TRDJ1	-	CALGELAPYTNSIKRLIF	TGTGCTCTTGGGGAACTGGCCCCCTACACCAACTCTATAAAGCGACTCATCTTT